This T cell receptor beta chain was sequenced during a study of cytomegalovirus exposure and HLA in healthy donors. At the level of the study: Counted in an early data release were roughly 87 million unique TCRs from HLA-typed donors.

Study conclusions and caveats: In an earlier analysis, most TCR beta V segments were productive about 90% or about 30% of the time. Highly shared sequence variants in one cluster were likely a sequencing artifact. 150 to 200 TCR beta chains were listed as cytomegalovirus-associated.

Concerning this clone: Its antigen is unidentified.

Amplification used 60 Vbeta primers and 13 Jbeta primers. Only in-frame clones appear in the TCRdb table, and some are missing; sequencing was by immunoSEQ multiplex PCR. The sample consists of roughly 65,000 clones, 68% of them appearing once. The clonotype was recovered from a man aged 35-49 years in good health and CMV-seropositive. Sequences were obtained from PBMCs.

In nucleotides, the CDR3 is TGTGCTAGTGGTTTGAACAGGGATGTAGAGTACAATGAGCAGTTCTTC. It translates to CASGLNRDVEYNEQFF. The J gene is TRBJ2-1, the V gene TRBV12-5; a weak D match, TRBD1 (6 bases). Trimming took 2 bases from V and 4 from J, leaving 15 bases between them. This CDR3 spans 16 amino acids. Per the germline V gene, CDR1 is LGHNT and CDR2 is FRNRAP.